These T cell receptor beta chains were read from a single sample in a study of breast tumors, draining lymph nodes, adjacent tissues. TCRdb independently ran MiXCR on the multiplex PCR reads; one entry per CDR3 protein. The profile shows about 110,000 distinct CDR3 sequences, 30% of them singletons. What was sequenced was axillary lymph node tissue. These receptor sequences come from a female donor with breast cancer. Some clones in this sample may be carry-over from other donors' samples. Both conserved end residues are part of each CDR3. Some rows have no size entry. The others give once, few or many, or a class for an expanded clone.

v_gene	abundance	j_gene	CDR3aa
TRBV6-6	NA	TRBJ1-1	CASSHREETEAFF
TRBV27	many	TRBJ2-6	CASSLQSSGANVLTF
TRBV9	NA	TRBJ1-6	CASSVASSSPLHF
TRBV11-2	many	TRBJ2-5	CASSLVDPPRETQYF
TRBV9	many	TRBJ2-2	CASSVNTGELFF
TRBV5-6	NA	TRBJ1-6	CASSVGTGSGNSPLHF
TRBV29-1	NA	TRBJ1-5	CSASGVSGRARKTQHF
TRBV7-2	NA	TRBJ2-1	CASSLDLVGGDEQFF
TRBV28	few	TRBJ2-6	CASSFEGTHSGANVLTF
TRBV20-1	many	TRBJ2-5	CGASGAETQSF
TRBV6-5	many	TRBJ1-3	CASSHSGHSGNTIYF
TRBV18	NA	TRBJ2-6	CVSSLITSGANVLTF
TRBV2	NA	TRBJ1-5	CASSEGGNQPQHF
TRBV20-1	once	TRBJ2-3	CSAPDRNTDTQYF
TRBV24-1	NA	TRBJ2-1	CATSDKVTGDHGNEQFF
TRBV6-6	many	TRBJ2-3	CASSYQGGIGTDTQYF
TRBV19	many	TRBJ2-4	CASRVRVGMAKNIQYF
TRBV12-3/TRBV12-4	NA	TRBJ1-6	CASSLGAGVGSPLHF
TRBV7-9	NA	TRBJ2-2	CASRPDRWGQKNTGELFF
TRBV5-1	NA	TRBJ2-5	CASSFGLAGNVETHYF
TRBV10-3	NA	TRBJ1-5	CAISESIVAGPQETQHF
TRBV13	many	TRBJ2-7	CASSTPGSSYEQYF
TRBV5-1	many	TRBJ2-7	CASSLDPRTTHEQYF
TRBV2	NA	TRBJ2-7	CASSEGGTGELYF
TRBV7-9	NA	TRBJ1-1	CASSLGLYTEAFF
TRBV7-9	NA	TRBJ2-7	CASSPGQLNEQYF